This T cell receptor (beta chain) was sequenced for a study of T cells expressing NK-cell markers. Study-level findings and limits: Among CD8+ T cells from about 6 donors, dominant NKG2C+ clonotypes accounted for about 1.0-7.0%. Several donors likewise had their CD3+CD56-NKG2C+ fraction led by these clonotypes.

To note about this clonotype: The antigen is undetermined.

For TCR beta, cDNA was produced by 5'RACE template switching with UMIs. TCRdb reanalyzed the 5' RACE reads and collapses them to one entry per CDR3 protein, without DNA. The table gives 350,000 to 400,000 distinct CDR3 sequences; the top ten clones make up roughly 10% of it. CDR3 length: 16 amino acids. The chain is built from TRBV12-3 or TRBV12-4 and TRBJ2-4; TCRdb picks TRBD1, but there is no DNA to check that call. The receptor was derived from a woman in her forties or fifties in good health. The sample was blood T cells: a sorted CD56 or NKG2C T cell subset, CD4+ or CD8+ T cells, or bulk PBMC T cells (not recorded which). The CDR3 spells CASSIAPQIAKNIQYF.